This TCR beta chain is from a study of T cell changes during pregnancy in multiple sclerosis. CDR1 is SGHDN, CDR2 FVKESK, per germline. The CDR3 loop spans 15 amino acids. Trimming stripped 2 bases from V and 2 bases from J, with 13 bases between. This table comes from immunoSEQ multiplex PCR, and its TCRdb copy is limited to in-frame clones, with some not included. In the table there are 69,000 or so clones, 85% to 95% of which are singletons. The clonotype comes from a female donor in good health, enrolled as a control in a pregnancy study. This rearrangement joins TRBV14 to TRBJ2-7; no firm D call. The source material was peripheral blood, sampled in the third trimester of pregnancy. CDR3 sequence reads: CASSQISGSPYEQYF. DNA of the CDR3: TGTGCCAGCAGCCAAATCTCTGGCAGTCCCTACGAGCAGTACTTC.